Below, one T cell receptor beta chain is given with its context. Its target is not known. These data originate in a study of CD8 T cells in ankylosing spondylitis. With molecular barcodes, quantitative 5'-RACE was used to make the TCR beta libraries. TCRdb re-analysed the 5' RACE reads in MiXCR, keeping a single row per CDR3 protein. The sample shows under 120,000 distinct CDR3 sequences, around 24% of them seen only once. CDR1 and CDR2 from the germline V gene are SNHLY and FYNNEI. CDR3 length equals 16 residues. The V and J ends lost 7 bases and 6 bases, in that order; junction bases with no gene match: 14. Study findings and constraints: Ankylosing spondylitis blood appeared to be characterized by a TCR beta motif of under 10 highly homologous variants. Some of the motif variants had earlier been found in reactive arthritis patients' fluid and blood. Disease-linked clones reportedly concentrated significantly in matched ankylosing spondylitis synovial fluid.

Sequenced: synovial fluid, either unsorted or a sorted T cell fraction (not recorded which). This receptor was obtained from a male donor with ankylosing spondylitis. This rearrangement joins TRBV2 to TRBJ1-5, with 8 bases identical to TRBD1. Here the CDR3 reads CASKGALRDRSQPQHF. The CDR3, as DNA: TGTGCCAGCAAGGGTGCCCTCCGGGACAGGAGTCAGCCCCAGCATTTT. The variable domain in full, with the rest retrieved from reference TRBV2 and TRBJ1-5, is EPEVTQTPSHQVTQMGQEVILRCVPISNHLYFYWYRQILGQKVEFLVSFYNNEISEKSEIFDDQFSVERPDGSNFTLKIRSTKLEDSAMYFCASKGALRDRSQPQHFGDGTRLSIL.